The TCR beta chain under discussion was sequenced for a study of T cell responses to AZD1222 COVID-19 vaccine. This clone appeared once. Germline loops: CDR1 SQVTM, CDR2 ANQGSEA. Trimming took off 4 bases at V and 5 bases at J, with 11 bases between the two ends. The CDR3 has 13 amino acids. Some clones are missing from TCRdb's copy, which holds only in-frame ones; the method was immunoSEQ multiplex PCR. Of around 110,000 clones listed, 75% to 90% are singletons. The J gene is TRBJ2-2, the V gene TRBV29-1, with unresolved D. The source is an adult in good health. This specimen was peripheral blood, taken on day 0 of MenACWY control vaccination. This CDR3 is CSVVGLGTGELFF. The CDR3 bases are TGCAGCGTTGTCGGGTTGGGGACCGGGGAGCTGTTTTTT.